Below, one T cell receptor (beta chain) is given with its context. These data originate in a study of blood T cell repertoires in COVID-19. Clones were sequenced by immunoSEQ multiplex PCR, and TCRdb holds only the in-frame ones, with some missing. Of around 26,000 clones detected, nearly 95% appear once; the ten largest clones hold approximately 2%. The CDR3 is made up of 14 amino acids. V dropped 0 bases and J dropped 3 bases, with 8 bases sitting between them. CDR1 and CDR2 (germline): LNHDA, SQIVND (reference sequence). The rearrangement uses TRBV19 and TRBJ2-5; D is undetermined. The sequenced material came from peripheral blood. The receptor comes from a human donor in a cohort sampled during active COVID-19. CDR3 bases: TGTGCCAGTAGTATAGACCCCCATGAAGAGACCCAGTACTTC. This codes for CASSIDPHEETQYF.